This entry features one T cell receptor beta chain sequence. These data originate in a study of neoadjuvant anti-PD-1 for oral cavity cancer. For the study at large: Non-progressing patients received a fourth nivolumab dose near day 43, then surgery on days 50-56.

The CDR3 length is 13 residues. Germline V gives CDR1 SGHTA, CDR2 FQGNSA. Losses at the gene ends were 6 bases for V and 5 bases for J; bases not matched to a gene: 4. Time point reported: after neoadjuvant nivolumab, at surgical resection. These oral cavity squamous cell carcinomas were HPV-negative and locally advanced. TCRdb keeps only in-frame clones here, not all; method: immunoSEQ multiplex PCR. Here the sample spans fewer than 15,000 clones, 67% being singletons. The gene calls are TRBV7-2 and TRBJ2-4, with 7 bases that match TRBD1. The sequences come from PBMCs, collected after nivolumab (anti-PD-1) treatment. The sequence derives from a person between 40 and 85 years old with oral cavity squamous cell carcinoma. CDR3 sequence: CASRGQGENIQYF. CDR3 coding DNA: TGTGCCAGCAGGGGGCAGGGGGAAAACATTCAGTACTTC.